Following are 22 T cell receptor beta chains from one sample sequenced in a study of cytomegalovirus exposure and HLA in healthy donors. Primers included in the PCR were 60 Vbeta and 13 Jbeta primers. Sequencing used immunoSEQ multiplex PCR; TCRdb keeps in-frame clones, though not all of them. Of approximately 140,000 clones listed, around 80% are singletons. The specimen sequenced was PBMCs. The receptors derive from a man aged 35-49 years in good health and CMV-seronegative.

The chain joins TRBV6-1 to TRBJ2-1; 12 positions match TRBD2. The CDR3 contains 14 residues. CDR1 is MNHNS, CDR2 SASEGT, per germline. Trimming removed 7 bases from V and 7 bases from J; junction bases left unmatched: 5. The CDR3 here is CASNLLAGGNEQFF. CDR3 in DNA: TGTGCCAGCAATCTACTAGCGGGGGGAAATGAGCAGTTCTTC.

This clone was counted a single time. V gene TRBV10-2 combines with J gene TRBJ2-1; 10 bases line up with TRBD2. Germline V gene sequence: CDR1 WSHSY, CDR2 SAAADI. CDR3 size: 13 residues. The V segment lost 6 bases and the J segment 7 bases; nucleotides outside the gene matches: 3. CDR3 in amino acids: CASRAGGRNEQFF. As DNA, the CDR3 is TGCGCCAGCAGAGCGGGGGGGCGAAATGAGCAGTTCTTC.

This chain connects TRBV28 to TRBJ1-5; 7 bases are shared with TRBD1. This CDR3 has 15 amino acids. V lost 10 bases to trimming and J lost 6 bases; unmatched junction nucleotides: 15. Germline V lookup: CDR1 MDHEN, CDR2 SYDVKM. Here the CDR3 reads CATSRGRGYGQPQHF. The CDR3, as DNA: TGTGCCACCTCCCGGGGCAGGGGGTACGGTCAGCCCCAGCATTTT.

The chain couples TRBV5-1 to TRBJ2-5, with unresolved D. The germline V gene encodes CDR1 SGHRS and CDR2 YFSETQ. Trimming removed 5 bases at V and 3 bases at J, with 11 bases between. The CDR3 sequence is 13 residues long. CDR3 sequence: CASRQRSEETQYF. The CDR3 coding sequence is TGCGCCAGCAGACAGAGATCAGAAGAGACCCAGTACTTC.

CDR3 loop: CASSDSTGHTDTQYF. The DNA of the CDR3 is TGTGCCAGCAGTGACTCGACAGGGCACACAGATACGCAGTATTTT. The genes are TRBV6-4 and TRBJ2-3, with 7 bases aligning to TRBD1. The J segment lost 2 bases and the V segment lost 0 bases, leaving 2 bases of the junction unmatched. The CDR3 has 15 amino acids. Germline V CDR1 and CDR2: MRHNA, SNTAGT.

This chain connects TRBV29-1 to TRBJ2-7; D is ambiguous. CDR1 SQVTM and CDR2 ANQGSEA come from the germline V gene. The germline V and J ends were trimmed by 6 bases and 5 bases, with 17 bases remaining between them. The CDR3 sequence is 13 residues long. The CDR3 loop reads CSVGVGTLDEQYF. The CDR3 bases are TGCAGCGTAGGAGTAGGAACTCTGGACGAGCAGTACTTC.

This clone occurred a few times. V usage is TRBV5-1 and J usage is TRBJ2-1; 8 nucleotides match TRBD2. The CDR3 totals 14 residues. V trimming: 4 bases; J trimming: 8 bases; junction bases outside the gene matches: 8. Germline V gene sequence: CDR1 SGHRS, CDR2 YFSETQ. The CDR3 region has the DNA TGCGCCAGCAGCCCGCCAGCGGGAGATCATGAGCAGTTCTTC. It codes for CASSPPAGDHEQFF.

This clone was observed a single time. The chain combines TRBV7-2 with TRBJ2-7; 7 nucleotides agree with TRBD1. Per the germline V gene, CDR1 is SGHTA and CDR2 is FQGNSA. Losses at the gene ends were 6 bases for V and 2 bases for J; bases not matched to a gene: 7. There are 14 residues in the CDR3. The CDR3 reads CASRDRDSTYEQYF. CDR3 coding DNA: TGTGCCAGCAGAGACCGGGACAGCACCTACGAGCAGTACTTC.

This chain connects TRBV6-5 to TRBJ2-1, with a possible D match to TRBD2 (5 bases). Deletions cut 6 bases from V and 8 bases from J, with 8 bases between. CDR1 and CDR2 (germline): MNHEY, SVGAGI. The CDR3 covers 11 residues. The CDR3 DNA follows: TGTGCCAGCAGAAGCGGCCATGAGCAGTTCTTC. Protein product: CASRSGHEQFF.

J is TRBJ2-7 and V is TRBV6-1, with D perhaps matching TRBD1 (6 bases). The CDR3 runs to 14 residues. CDR1 is MNHNS and CDR2 is SASEGT in the germline V gene. V was clipped by 8 bases and J by 3 bases, with 17 bases between them. CDR3 region: CASWLGDTGYEQYF. The DNA of the CDR3 is TGTGCCAGCTGGCTAGGGGACACAGGCTACGAGCAGTACTTC.

This clone has only one observation. V and J are TRBV11-1 and TRBJ2-1; 10 nucleotides agree with TRBD2. With 2 bases clipped from V and 0 bases from J, the junction kept 7 bases outside the gene matches. Germline CDR1 SGHAT, CDR2 FQDESV (reference sequence). This CDR3 spans 18 amino acids. This CDR3 is CASSLSSGRSSSYNEQFF. The CDR3, as DNA: TGTGCCAGCAGCTTAAGTAGCGGGAGGAGCTCCTCCTACAATGAGCAGTTCTTC. Full variable domain (missing parts from reference TRBV11-1 and TRBJ2-1): EAEVAQSPRYKITEKSQAVAFWCDPISGHATLYWYRQILGQGPELLVQFQDESVVDDSQLPKDRFSAERLKGVDSTLKIQPAELGDSAMYLCASSLSSGRSSSYNEQFFGPGTRLTVL.

This chain links TRBV28 with TRBJ2-7; D is undetermined. V lost 2 bases, J lost 2 bases, and 10 bases lay in between. The germline gives CDR1 MDHEN, CDR2 SYDVKM. This CDR3 is 14 amino acids long. CDR3 residues: CASSLRLGAYEQYF. The CDR3 bases are TGTGCCAGCAGTTTAAGACTCGGAGCCTACGAGCAGTACTTC. Supplemented by reference TRBV28 and TRBJ2-7, the full variable domain reads DVKVTQSSRYLVKRTGEKVFLECVQDMDHENMFWYRQDPGLGLRLIYFSYDVKMKEKGDIPEGYSVSREKKERFSLILESASTNQTSMYLCASSLRLGAYEQYFGPGTRLTVT.

This chain connects TRBV27 to TRBJ1-1; D is unresolved. The CDR3 contains 14 residues. Germline V gene lookup returns CDR1 MNHEY and CDR2 SMNVEV (reference sequence). Trimming stripped 6 bases from V and 1 base from J, with 12 bases between. CDR3 protein: CASRDSKGNTEAFF. The CDR3 coding sequence is TGTGCCAGCAGGGACTCAAAGGGGAACACTGAAGCTTTCTTT.

J is TRBJ2-5 and V is TRBV5-5; D is possibly TRBD1 (6 bases). Germline V gives CDR1 SGHKS, CDR2 YYEKEE (reference sequence). The CDR3 is 13 residues long. V was cut by 2 bases and J by 3 bases, with 8 bases left in between. The CDR3 nucleotides read TGTGCCAGCAGCTTTACAGGGAAAGAGACCCAGTACTTC. Protein sequence: CASSFTGKETQYF.

This sequence joins TRBV28 and TRBJ2-7, with 7 bases lining up with TRBD1. The V segment lost 5 bases and the J segment 2 bases; nucleotides outside the gene matches: 6. This CDR3 has 14 amino acids. Germline V gene sequence: CDR1 MDHEN, CDR2 SYDVKM. CDR3 in amino acids: CASSPRQGTYEQYF. CDR3 DNA sequence: TGTGCCAGCAGTCCCCGACAGGGTACCTACGAGCAGTACTTC. The variable domain in full, completed from reference TRBV28 and TRBJ2-7, reads DVKVTQSSRYLVKRTGEKVFLECVQDMDHENMFWYRQDPGLGLRLIYFSYDVKMKEKGDIPEGYSVSREKKERFSLILESASTNQTSMYLCASSPRQGTYEQYFGPGTRLTVT.

This clone was seen just once. This chain joins TRBV4-1 and TRBJ1-1, with TRBD1 matching over 7 bases. Germline trimming cut 7 bases from V and 4 bases from J; bases unmatched to any gene: 9. This CDR3 has 14 residues. Germline V gene data show CDR1 as MGHRA and CDR2 as YSYEKL. The CDR3 region has the DNA TGCGCCAGCAACTACGACAGGGCGGGCACTGAAGCTTTCTTT. This sequence encodes CASNYDRAGTEAFF.

The chain carries TRBV19 and TRBJ2-7; possibly TRBD2 for D (6 bases). Germline-derived CDR1 and CDR2 are LNHDA and SQIVND (reference sequence). Trimming removed 6 bases from V and 7 bases from J, with 19 bases in between. The CDR3 spans 14 residues. The CDR3 DNA sequence: TGTGCCAGTAGCTTAGGCGGGACGTTCGGGGAGCAGTACTTC. This codes for CASSLGGTFGEQYF.

V is TRBV15 and J is TRBJ1-3; D perhaps matches TRBD1 (5 bases). This CDR3 is built from 14 residues. Germline V gene data show CDR1 as LNHNV and CDR2 as YYDKDF (reference sequence). With 8 bases removed from V and 0 bases from J, the gap between germline ends came to 11 bases. CDR3 residues: CATSEGFSGNTIYF. Written as DNA, the CDR3 is TGTGCCACCTCGGAGGGGTTCTCTGGAAACACCATATATTTT.

The table lists this clone with a few counts. The chain recombines TRBV7-9 with TRBJ2-3, with 7 bases identical to TRBD1. The CDR3 sequence is 11 residues long. Germline V gene sequence: CDR1 SEHNR, CDR2 FQNEAQ (reference sequence). V was clipped by 3 bases and J by 11 bases; unmatched bases: 2. The CDR3 is CASSLTGQQYF. The CDR3 DNA sequence: TGTGCCAGCAGCTTGACAGGGCAGCAGTATTTT. The full variable domain, its missing parts supplied by reference TRBV7-9 and TRBJ2-3, is DTGVSQNPRHKITKRGQNVTFRCDPISEHNRLYWYRQTLGQGPEFLTYFQNEAQLEKSRLLSDRFSAERPKGSFSTLEIQRTEQGDSAMYLCASSLTGQQYFGPGTRLTVL.

CDR3 residues: CASSLDQGARNTIYF. Written as DNA, the CDR3 is TGCGCCAGCAGCTTGGATCAGGGTGCGCGGAACACCATATATTTT. The chain joins TRBV5-1 to TRBJ1-3, with a weak D call TRBD1 (5 bases). The V and J ends lost 0 bases and 7 bases respectively, with 14 bases between them. In germline, CDR1 is SGHRS, CDR2 YFSETQ. This CDR3 region has 15 residues.

This rearrangement joins TRBV18 to TRBJ2-3; D is possibly TRBD1 (6 bases). The CDR3 has 15 residues. The V end was cut by 5 bases, the J end by 7 bases, with 19 bases between. The germline gives CDR1 KGHSH, CDR2 LQKENI. CDR3 residues: CASSLTGGERNTQYF. CDR3 coding DNA: TGTGCCAGCTCATTGACAGGTGGGGAGAGAAATACGCAGTATTTT.

The chain couples TRBV28 to TRBJ2-5; D is possibly TRBD1 (5 bases). Trimming pared 2 bases from V and 0 bases from J, leaving 16 bases between. CDR3 length equals 17 residues. Germline CDR1 MDHEN, CDR2 SYDVKM. CDR3 coding DNA: TGTGCCAGCAGTTTACCCGCGGACACCTCGTACCAAGAGACCCAGTACTTC. Residues: CASSLPADTSYQETQYF.